This is a list of T cell receptor beta chains from one sample in a study of patients and donors after allogeneic stem cell transplantation. Each CDR3 protein gets one entry after TCRdb re-called the RT-PCR reads with MiXCR. Of about 100,000 distinct CDR3 sequences in the sample, around 38% were seen once. The sample comprised blood, either unsorted or a sorted T cell fraction (not recorded which). All receptors come from a human donor who was either an allogeneic HSCT recipient or a stem cell or donor lymphocyte infusion donor (not recorded which). It is not recorded whose cells these are; they may come from a transplant donor. Each CDR3 is given with its conserved first and last residue. The order of the fields is V gene, J gene, D gene, clone size, CDR3 DNA, CDR3 protein. A D gene is named only where the DNA matches it firmly. Some rows mark clone size as missing; the rest say once, few, many or name a class of expanded clone.

v_call: TRBV6-2/TRBV6-3
j_call: TRBJ1-5
d_call: TRBD1
clone_size: few
cdr3_nt: TGTGCCATCAGGGGGAATCAGCCCCAGCATTTT
cdr3_aa: CAIRGNQPQHF

v_call: TRBV27
j_call: TRBJ1-4
d_call: -
clone_size: -
cdr3_nt: TGTGCCAGCGGTATTCACCAGGGCGGTGAAAAACTGTTTTTT
cdr3_aa: CASGIHQGGEKLFF

v_call: TRBV5-1
j_call: TRBJ1-2
d_call: -
clone_size: -
cdr3_nt: TGCGCCAGCAGCTTGCTCGGGGGCCGTGGCTATGGCTACACCTTC
cdr3_aa: CASSLLGGRGYGYTF

v_call: TRBV29-1
j_call: TRBJ1-2
d_call: -
clone_size: -
cdr3_nt: TGCAGCGACCATGGCTACACCTTC
cdr3_aa: CSDHGYTF

v_call: TRBV4-3
j_call: TRBJ2-7
d_call: -
clone_size: few
cdr3_nt: TGCGCCAGCAGCCCAATGGCAAATTCCTACGAGCAGTACTTC
cdr3_aa: CASSPMANSYEQYF

v_call: TRBV5-1
j_call: TRBJ2-7
d_call: -
clone_size: -
cdr3_nt: TGCGCCAGCAGCTTTAAAGCCTCCTACGAGCAGTACTTC
cdr3_aa: CASSFKASYEQYF

v_call: TRBV19
j_call: TRBJ2-1
d_call: TRBD2
clone_size: few
cdr3_nt: TGTGCCAGTAGTATCGGCCCGGGGGGACCATACAATGAGCAGTTCTTC
cdr3_aa: CASSIGPGGPYNEQFF

v_call: TRBV6-5
j_call: TRBJ2-5
d_call: -
clone_size: -
cdr3_nt: TGTGCCAGCAGTGACCTACTAGGGTCCGAGACCCAGTACTTC
cdr3_aa: CASSDLLGSETQYF

v_call: TRBV29-1
j_call: TRBJ2-5
d_call: -
clone_size: -
cdr3_nt: TGCAGCGTCACCCGGACAGCTCAAGAGACCCAGTACTTC
cdr3_aa: CSVTRTAQETQYF

v_call: TRBV15
j_call: TRBJ2-1
d_call: -
clone_size: -
cdr3_nt: TGTGCCACCAGCTTGGGGCCTCCTAGGAATGAGCAGTTCTTC
cdr3_aa: CATSLGPPRNEQFF

v_call: TRBV28
j_call: TRBJ1-5
d_call: -
clone_size: -
cdr3_nt: TGTGCCAGCAGAGACCCAGGGGATCAGCCCCAGCATTTT
cdr3_aa: CASRDPGDQPQHF

v_call: TRBV12-3/TRBV12-4
j_call: TRBJ1-2
d_call: -
clone_size: few
cdr3_nt: TGTGCCAGCAGTTTAATCAGGGCGCCTCAGGGGTGCACCTTC
cdr3_aa: CASSLIRAPQGCTF

v_call: TRBV7-2
j_call: TRBJ1-5
d_call: -
clone_size: few
cdr3_nt: TGTGCCAGCTTAGGGGGGTTAGGTCAGCCCCAGCATTTT
cdr3_aa: CASLGGLGQPQHF

v_call: TRBV5-5
j_call: TRBJ1-5
d_call: TRBD1
clone_size: -
cdr3_nt: TGTGCCAGCAGCCAAACAGGGGGCGCGGGGCAGCCCCAGCATTTT
cdr3_aa: CASSQTGGAGQPQHF

v_call: TRBV6-6
j_call: TRBJ1-4
d_call: -
clone_size: -
cdr3_nt: TGTGCCAGCAGAAATAACAGGCGAATTTATGAAAAACTGTTTTTT
cdr3_aa: CASRNNRRIYEKLFF

v_call: TRBV15
j_call: TRBJ1-5
d_call: -
clone_size: -
cdr3_nt: TGTGCCACCAGCAGAGATTTGCTCAATCAGCCCCAGCATTTT
cdr3_aa: CATSRDLLNQPQHF

v_call: TRBV15
j_call: TRBJ2-3
d_call: -
clone_size: -
cdr3_nt: TGTGCCACCAGCAGTACAAGGCGGGGAAGGGCAGATACGCAGTATTTT
cdr3_aa: CATSSTRRGRADTQYF

v_call: TRBV20-1
j_call: TRBJ2-7
d_call: -
clone_size: -
cdr3_nt: TGCAGTGCTAGGACAGCCGCCTACGAGCAGTACTTC
cdr3_aa: CSARTAAYEQYF

v_call: TRBV27
j_call: TRBJ2-1
d_call: TRBD2
clone_size: few
cdr3_nt: TGTGCCAGCAGTGTTACTAGCGGGAGGGCCTTTGAGCAGTTCTTC
cdr3_aa: CASSVTSGRAFEQFF

v_call: TRBV4-1
j_call: TRBJ2-1
d_call: -
clone_size: -
cdr3_nt: TGCGCCAGCAGCCAAGGCAGGCACAATGAGCAGTTCTTC
cdr3_aa: CASSQGRHNEQFF

v_call: TRBV24-1
j_call: TRBJ1-1
d_call: -
clone_size: -
cdr3_nt: TGTGCCACCAGTGATCCAAGCGGGCCTCTCATCGGAGCTTTCTTT
cdr3_aa: CATSDPSGPLIGAFF

v_call: TRBV7-9
j_call: TRBJ2-5
d_call: TRBD2
clone_size: few
cdr3_nt: TGTGCCAGCAGCCATGGGAGCGGGGGCCAAGAGACCCAGTACTTC
cdr3_aa: CASSHGSGGQETQYF

v_call: TRBV6-2/TRBV6-3
j_call: TRBJ2-5
d_call: -
clone_size: -
cdr3_nt: TGTGCCAGCAGCGCTTTTAAGTCGCTGAAGACCCAGTACTTC
cdr3_aa: CASSAFKSLKTQYF

v_call: TRBV6-1
j_call: TRBJ2-1
d_call: -
clone_size: -
cdr3_nt: TGTGCCAGCAGTCACCCACTGGGGAATGAGCAGTTCTTC
cdr3_aa: CASSHPLGNEQFF

v_call: TRBV7-2
j_call: TRBJ2-3
d_call: -
clone_size: -
cdr3_nt: TGTGCCAGCAGCTTAGAGGTTATTGGGATGGGGGGCACAGATACGCAGTATTTT
cdr3_aa: CASSLEVIGMGGTDTQYF

v_call: TRBV9
j_call: TRBJ2-1
d_call: -
clone_size: -
cdr3_nt: TGTGCCAGCAGTTCTCTAGCGGACAGCAATGAGCAGTTCTTC
cdr3_aa: CASSSLADSNEQFF

v_call: TRBV28
j_call: TRBJ1-5
d_call: TRBD1
clone_size: -
cdr3_nt: TGTGCCAGCAGTTGGACAGGGTGGAGAAAAAATCAGCCCCAGCATTTT
cdr3_aa: CASSWTGWRKNQPQHF

v_call: TRBV28
j_call: TRBJ1-2
d_call: TRBD1
clone_size: -
cdr3_nt: TGTGCCAGCAGACCCCCGGACAGGGGGCGGTACTATGGCTACACCTTC
cdr3_aa: CASRPPDRGRYYGYTF

v_call: TRBV20-1
j_call: TRBJ1-3
d_call: -
clone_size: -
cdr3_nt: TGCAGTGCTAGACCCGATGGAAGGACCTACTCTGGAAACACCATATATTTT
cdr3_aa: CSARPDGRTYSGNTIYF

v_call: TRBV12-3/TRBV12-4
j_call: TRBJ1-6
d_call: -
clone_size: many
cdr3_nt: TGTGCCAGCAGCTTAGGCGGGAATTCACCCCTCCACTTT
cdr3_aa: CASSLGGNSPLHF

v_call: TRBV12-3/TRBV12-4
j_call: TRBJ1-5
d_call: -
clone_size: few
cdr3_nt: TGTGCCAGCAGTTTAGGGCAGTCGTTGGCCCAGCATTTT
cdr3_aa: CASSLGQSLAQHF

v_call: TRBV5-1
j_call: TRBJ2-7
d_call: TRBD2
clone_size: -
cdr3_nt: TGCGCCAGCAGCTTAGCGGGAGCCTCCCCCTACGAGCAGTACTTC
cdr3_aa: CASSLAGASPYEQYF

v_call: TRBV24-1
j_call: TRBJ2-2
d_call: -
clone_size: few
cdr3_nt: TGTGCCACCAGTAACTCTTTGAACACCGGGGAGCTGTTTTTT
cdr3_aa: CATSNSLNTGELFF

v_call: TRBV7-2
j_call: TRBJ1-1
d_call: -
clone_size: -
cdr3_nt: TGTGCCAGCAGCTTAAGGGGCATGAACACTGAAGCTTTCTTT
cdr3_aa: CASSLRGMNTEAFF

v_call: TRBV5-6
j_call: TRBJ2-1
d_call: TRBD2
clone_size: -
cdr3_nt: TGTGCCAGCACCCCGCCCCTAGCGGGAGGGACACCCTACAATGAGCAGTTCTTC
cdr3_aa: CASTPPLAGGTPYNEQFF

v_call: TRBV28
j_call: TRBJ1-5
d_call: -
clone_size: few
cdr3_nt: TGTGCCAGCAGCCTGACCCACATGGGCAATCAGCCCCAGCATTTT
cdr3_aa: CASSLTHMGNQPQHF

v_call: TRBV15
j_call: TRBJ2-5
d_call: -
clone_size: -
cdr3_nt: TGTGCCACCAGCAGAGATCTGCCCGGGGAGACCCAGTACTTC
cdr3_aa: CATSRDLPGETQYF

v_call: TRBV6-2/TRBV6-3
j_call: TRBJ2-1
d_call: -
clone_size: -
cdr3_nt: TGTGCCAGCAGCCCCCTAGGGTTCAATGAGCAGTTCTTC
cdr3_aa: CASSPLGFNEQFF

v_call: TRBV12-3/TRBV12-4
j_call: TRBJ1-5
d_call: -
clone_size: -
cdr3_nt: TGTGCCAGCAGTACCGGTTCACAGGGTCAGCCCCAGCATTTT
cdr3_aa: CASSTGSQGQPQHF

v_call: TRBV6-5
j_call: TRBJ2-5
d_call: -
clone_size: -
cdr3_nt: TGTGCCAGCAGTTACTCGAGTCTCCAAGAGACCCAGTACTTC
cdr3_aa: CASSYSSLQETQYF

v_call: TRBV4-3
j_call: TRBJ1-4
d_call: TRBD1
clone_size: -
cdr3_nt: TGCGCCAGCAGCCAAGAATGGACAGGAGAAAAACTGTTTTTT
cdr3_aa: CASSQEWTGEKLFF

v_call: TRBV18
j_call: TRBJ2-1
d_call: -
clone_size: -
cdr3_nt: TGTGCCAGCTCACCAAGCAAGGCAGAGCAGCAGTTCTTC
cdr3_aa: CASSPSKAEQQFF

v_call: TRBV7-2
j_call: TRBJ2-2
d_call: -
clone_size: -
cdr3_nt: TGTGCCAGCAGGAGACAGAACACCGGGGAGCTGTTTTTT
cdr3_aa: CASRRQNTGELFF